A single sample gave rise to the 24 T cell receptor beta chains below, sequenced in a study of regulatory T cells in long-lasting Graves disease. This sample's time point: newly diagnosed GD, antithyroid drugs for less than 3 months. TCR sequences were obtained from RNA taken from PBMCs. Construction of TCR beta libraries relied on iRepertoire HTBI primers and on Arm-PCR targeting CDR3 regions. TCRdb re-called the multiplex PCR reads through MiXCR, storing one row per CDR3 protein. The data hold about 530,000 distinct CDR3 sequences, with about 16% observed a single time. These data also featured in a second study, about T cells in Graves' hyperthyroidism and ophthalmopathy.

Sequenced here: peripheral blood mononuclear cells (PBMCs), sampled at new diagnosis, from a patient treated with antithyroid drugs. These receptors originate from a woman aged 35 to 59 with Graves disease.

This clonotype was picked up a small number of times. The V and J genes are TRBV9 and TRBJ2-7; D ambiguous. V was shortened by 0 bases and J by 5 bases, with 9 bases between the two germline ends. This CDR3 has 13 amino acids. Germline V gene lookup returns CDR1 SGDLS and CDR2 YYNGEE. As DNA, the CDR3 is TGTGCCAGCAGCGTAGCGGTAGGGAACGAGCAGTACTTC. This translates into CASSVAVGNEQYF.

This clonotype was picked up one time. The chain uses TRBV20-1 and TRBJ2-7; the D is unclear. The CDR3 spans 15 residues. Germline lookup yields CDR1 DFQATT and CDR2 SNEGSKA (reference sequence). V was trimmed by 0 bases and J by 3 bases, leaving 15 bases between them. CDR3 amino acids: CSARDRRLKIYEQYF. CDR3 in DNA: TGCAGTGCTAGAGATCGGAGATTAAAGATCTACGAGCAGTACTTC.

This clonotype was counted between two and nine times. The rearrangement links TRBV19 to TRBJ1-6; no clear D gene. CDR1 and CDR2 from the germline V gene are LNHDA and SQIVND (reference sequence). The CDR3 has 15 residues. V lost 10 bases and J lost 4, with 17 bases in between. CDR3 protein: CATHTGETYNSPLHF. The CDR3 coding sequence is TGTGCCACTCATACTGGTGAGACATATAATTCACCCCTCCACTTT.

The chain couples TRBV5-1 to TRBJ1-1; no reliable D call. Germline values: CDR1 SGHRS, CDR2 YFSETQ. The CDR3 totals 14 residues. V shed 2 bases and J shed 13 bases, with 21 bases lying between them. The CDR3 nucleotides read TGCGCCAGCAGCTTTGGACCCTCCGGGTCCCCCGGTTTCTTT. It encodes CASSFGPSGSPGFF.

The chain joins TRBV9 to TRBJ2-3; D unclear. The germline gives CDR1 SGDLS, CDR2 YYNGEE. Trimming removed 8 bases from V and 6 bases from J, with 7 bases in between. The CDR3 covers 10 residues. The CDR3 here is CARLSDTQYF. The CDR3 nucleotides read TGTGCCAGGCTCTCGGATACGCAGTATTTT.

This clonotype occurred many times. V usage is TRBV5-1 and J usage is TRBJ1-3; 8 nucleotides align to TRBD1. The CDR3 loop spans 17 amino acids. V shed 1 base, J shed 0 bases, and the junction held 6 bases outside the gene matches. The germline CDR1 and CDR2 sequences are SGHRS and YFSETQ. CDR3 loop: CASSLYWTGSSGNTIYF. The CDR3 coding sequence is TGCGCCAGCAGCTTGTACTGGACAGGGTCCTCTGGAAACACCATATATTTT.

V is TRBV11-2 and J is TRBJ2-7; 10 nucleotides line up with TRBD2. J lost 1 base, V lost 3 bases, and 3 bases had no gene match. CDR1 and CDR2 from the germline V gene are SGHAT and FQNNGV. The CDR3 runs 15 residues. The CDR3 region has the DNA TGTGCCAGCAGCTTTATAGCGGGGGGTTCCTACGAGCAGTACTTC. This gives the protein CASSFIAGGSYEQYF.

The chain is built from TRBV6-2 or TRBV6-3 and TRBJ1-3; D may be TRBD1 (5 bases). From germline, CDR1 is MNHEY and CDR2 SVGEGT. Trimming stripped 3 bases from V and 3 bases from J, with 12 bases between. This CDR3 region has 15 residues. The DNA of the CDR3 is TGTGCCAGCAGTTATTTGGGGGGTGGTGGAAACACCATATATTTT. This codes for CASSYLGGGGNTIYF.

This clonotype appeared many times. The chain joins TRBV10-3 to TRBJ2-3, with 10 bases matching TRBD2. V was pared by 4 bases and J by 5 bases, with 6 bases of the junction left unmatched. The germline gives CDR1 ENHRY, CDR2 SYGVKD. The CDR3 runs to 15 residues. The CDR3 sequence: CAISVNSGGLDTQYF. CDR3 nucleotide sequence: TGTGCCATCAGTGTGAATAGCGGGGGGTTAGATACGCAGTATTTT.

Ten or more counts support this clonotype. In DNA form, the CDR3 reads TGTGCCAGCAACCAAAGACAGGGATTCTACGAGCAGTACTTC. Its protein product is CASNQRQGFYEQYF. The V call is TRBV28, the J call TRBJ2-7; 7 positions match TRBD1. CDR1 is MDHEN, CDR2 SYDVKM, per germline. The CDR3 spans 14 residues. Losses at the gene ends were 7 bases for V and 3 bases for J; bases not matched to a gene: 9.

The V and J genes are TRBV4-2 and TRBJ2-3, with no clear D. Germline values: CDR1 LGHNA, CDR2 YNFKEQ. V lost 0 bases, J lost 4 bases, and 17 bases lay in between. CDR3 length: 17 amino acids. Written as DNA, the CDR3 is TGTGCCAGCAGCCAAGAAACGGACCGACCCTCGGCAGATACGCAGTATTTT. This translates into CASSQETDRPSADTQYF.

This clonotype has ten or more counts. The chain couples TRBV6-2 or TRBV6-3 to TRBJ2-1; D is possibly TRBD2 (6 bases). V lost 4 bases, J lost 7 bases, and 14 bases lay in between. CDR1 is MNHEY and CDR2 is SVGEGT in the germline V gene. The length of the CDR3 is 14 residues. Here the CDR3 reads CASSFGLLWNEQFF. The DNA for the CDR3 is TGTGCCAGCAGTTTCGGACTACTGTGGAATGAGCAGTTCTTC.

Only a few counts were recorded for this clonotype. The V and J genes are TRBV5-1 and TRBJ1-4; tentatively, D is TRBD1 (6 bases). The CDR3 sequence is 16 residues long. Trimming removed 2 bases at V and 10 bases at J, with 21 bases between. Germline V CDR1 and CDR2: SGHRS, YFSETQ. CDR3 in amino acids: CASSFEGEIGRGKLFF. The CDR3 DNA sequence: TGCGCCAGCAGCTTTGAGGGGGAGATAGGTCGCGGAAAACTGTTTTTT.

The chain uses TRBV20-1 and TRBJ1-2; 9 bases fit TRBD1. Germline loops: CDR1 DFQATT, CDR2 SNEGSKA (reference sequence). The ends lost 1 base at V and 4 bases at J; junction bases unmatched: 7. CDR3 length: 15 residues. In DNA, the CDR3 is TGCAGTGCTAGAGCCCCGACAGGGGGATTCTATGGCTACACCTTC. This sequence encodes CSARAPTGGFYGYTF.

This clonotype was picked up one time. A much larger clone lies a single base off, so this may be a read error. This sequence joins TRBV2 and TRBJ2-5; 9 bases map to TRBD1. CDR1 is SNHLY, CDR2 FYNNEI, per germline. There are 15 residues in the CDR3. Unmatched junction bases numbered 5, after V lost 3 bases and J lost 3 bases. The CDR3 loop reads CASSEGGTGKETQYF. CDR3 in DNA: TGTGCCAGCAGTGAGGGAGGGACAGGGAAAGAGACCCAGTACTTC.

This clonotype was seen only a few times. The V gene is TRBV5-1, the J gene TRBJ1-1; possibly TRBD1 for D (5 bases). Germline V gene sequence: CDR1 SGHRS, CDR2 YFSETQ. CDR3 length: 16 residues. The ends were cut back, 0 bases at V and 4 bases at J, with 16 bases in the middle. CDR3 amino acids: CASSLVGAGGGTEAFF. The CDR3 region has the DNA TGCGCCAGCAGCTTGGTAGGGGCCGGGGGGGGCACTGAAGCTTTCTTT. Full variable domain (rest looked up from reference TRBV5-1 and TRBJ1-1): KAGVTQTPRYLIKTRGQQVTLSCSPISGHRSVSWYQQTPGQGLQFLFEYFSETQRNKGNFPGRFSGRQFSNSRSEMNVSTLELGDSALYLCASSLVGAGGGTEAFFGQGTRLTVV.

There are a few counts of this clonotype. The chain carries TRBV5-1 and TRBJ2-1; D is perhaps TRBD2 (6 bases). The DNA end favors TRBJ2-5, so the J call may be wrong. The length of the CDR3 is 15 residues. CDR1 and CDR2 from the germline V gene are SGHRS and YFSETQ. This CDR3 is CASSPTDVGGETQYF. The DNA of the CDR3 is TGCGCCAGCAGCCCTACGGACGTCGGGGGAGAGACCCAGTACTTC.

Concerning this clonotype itself: This sequence may be a read error, since a much larger clone differs from it by one base. The DNA for the CDR3 is TGTGCCAGCAGCTTAGATCAGGGGACAAGTACTTCACCCCTCCACTTT. It encodes CASSLDQGTSTSPLHF. The chain couples TRBV11-2 to TRBJ1-6, with D perhaps matching TRBD1 (6 bases). Deletions cut 0 bases from V and 9 bases from J, with 15 bases between. Germline V gives CDR1 SGHAT, CDR2 FQNNGV. There are 16 residues in the CDR3.

As to this clonotype: Just one base apart from a much larger clone, this may be a read error. The V call is TRBV3-1, the J call TRBJ1-2; weak D call: TRBD1 (5 bases). V was shortened by 4 bases and J by 2 bases, with 14 bases between the two germline ends. The germline gives CDR1 LGHDT, CDR2 YNNKEL (reference sequence). The CDR3 is 15 residues long. Written as DNA, the CDR3 is TGTGCCAGCAGCCCCATAGACAGCCCGAACTATGGCTACACCTTC. This gives the protein CASSPIDSPNYGYTF. The variable domain in full, with the rest retrieved from reference TRBV3-1 and TRBJ1-2, is DTAVSQTPKYLVTQMGNDKSIKCEQNLGHDTMYWYKQDSKKFLKIMFSYNNKELIINETVPNRFSPKSPDKAHLNLHINSLELGDSAVYFCASSPIDSPNYGYTFGSGTRLTVV.

Ten or more counts support this clonotype. The genes are TRBV20-1 and TRBJ1-6; 9 bases agree with TRBD1. Germline loops: CDR1 DFQATT, CDR2 SNEGSKA (reference sequence). With V trimmed by 6 bases and J by 6 bases, 3 bases remained unmatched. This CDR3 has 13 amino acids. The DNA for the CDR3 is TGCAGTGCGGGACAGGGTGGTAATTCACCCCTCCACTTT. Protein sequence: CSAGQGGNSPLHF.

Regarding this clonotype: This could be a read error, since a much larger clone is one nucleotide away. This chain uses TRBV9 with TRBJ2-1; 10 nucleotides align to TRBD1. The germline gives CDR1 SGDLS, CDR2 YYNGEE. The CDR3 spans 15 residues. V trimming: 4 bases; J trimming: 10 bases; junction bases outside the gene matches: 11. The CDR3 region has the DNA TGTGCCAGCAGCTCCCGGGACAGGGGTCTATACGAGCAGTTCTTC. This translates into CASSSRDRGLYEQFF.

The chain uses TRBV7-9 and TRBJ2-2, with a weak D call TRBD2 (5 bases). The CDR3 has 15 residues. V was pared by 1 base and J by 2 bases, with 8 bases between. Germline-derived CDR1 and CDR2 are SEHNR and FQNEAQ (reference sequence). The CDR3 sequence is CASSLGAANTGELFF. The CDR3 DNA sequence: TGTGCCAGCAGCTTAGGAGCGGCTAACACCGGGGAGCTGTTTTTT.

This clonotype was observed a few times. The chain is built from TRBV29-1 and TRBJ1-1; TRBD1 might be the D (6 bases). The germline gives CDR1 SQVTM, CDR2 ANQGSEA. CDR3 size: 13 residues. Trimming left V 3 bases short and J 1 base short, with 9 bases between. The CDR3 protein is CSVDETGNTEAFF. DNA of the CDR3: TGCAGCGTTGATGAGACAGGGAACACTGAAGCTTTCTTT.

In this sample, this clonotype turned up many times. The chain is built from TRBV2 and TRBJ1-5; no clear D. The length of the CDR3 is 14 residues. In germline, CDR1 is SNHLY, CDR2 FYNNEI. The V and J ends lost 2 bases and 6 bases respectively, with 11 bases between them. CDR3 nucleotides: TGTGCCAGCAGTGAAACCTTTTCAGGTCAGCCCCAGCATTTT. Its protein is CASSETFSGQPQHF.